One and the same sample provided the 26 T cell receptor beta chains below, sequenced in a study of T cells after yellow fever vaccination. TCRdb reprocessed the 5' RACE reads with MiXCR, giving one entry per CDR3 protein. The repertoire holds about 150,000 distinct CDR3 sequences, about 7% seen once, with 0.5% to 0.65% in the top ten. The starting material was CD4+ T cells sorted from PBMCs, obtained 10 days after the yellow fever booster vaccination. These receptors all come from a man aged 25-45 years who received the YFV17D yellow fever vaccine.

This clonotype was counted ten times or more. This sequence joins TRBV9 and TRBJ1-3; no reliable D call. Trimming took 3 bases from V and 0 from J, leaving 16 bases between them. Germline loops: CDR1 SGDLS, CDR2 YYNGEE. This CDR3 is 17 amino acids long. CDR3 DNA sequence: TGTGCCAGCAGCGCCCGGATCCAGTCCAGCTCTGGAAACACCATATATTTT. This sequence encodes CASSARIQSSSGNTIYF.

This clonotype was observed many times. The V call is TRBV5-4, the J call TRBJ2-7; perhaps TRBD2 as D (6 bases). The CDR3 has 13 amino acids. Germline assignment: CDR1 SGHNT and CDR2 YYREEE (reference sequence). V was shortened by 0 bases and J by 4 bases, with 8 bases between the two germline ends. The CDR3 nucleotides are TGTGCCAGCAGCTTGGTTGGGGGGTACGAGCAGTACTTC. It translates to CASSLVGGYEQYF.

This clonotype was detected ten times or more. This chain joins TRBV5-1 and TRBJ2-1; 8 nucleotides align to TRBD2. This CDR3 comprises 15 residues. Germline V gene lookup returns CDR1 SGHRS and CDR2 YFSETQ. V lost 4 bases, J lost 4 bases, and 7 bases stayed unmatched. The CDR3 spells CASSAMGLEYNEQFF. CDR3 DNA sequence: TGCGCCAGCAGCGCTATGGGACTAGAGTACAATGAGCAGTTCTTC.

This clonotype has only a few counts. This rearrangement joins TRBV6-5 to TRBJ2-7; 11 nucleotides line up with TRBD2. Germline lookup yields CDR1 MNHEY and CDR2 SVGAGI. J was trimmed by 0 bases and V by 4 bases; bases with no gene match: 5. The CDR3 sequence is 16 residues long. CDR3 residues: CASSFGGTSGSYEQYF. For the CDR3, the DNA is TGTGCCAGCAGTTTTGGGGGGACTAGCGGCTCCTACGAGCAGTACTTC.

The chain has TRBV20-1 and TRBJ2-1; 10 bases agree with TRBD2. The V gene's germline CDR1 is DFQATT and CDR2 SNEGSKA (reference sequence). V gave up 0 bases and J gave up 9 bases; unmatched junction bases: 14. CDR3 length: 17 amino acids. The CDR3 DNA sequence: TGCAGTGCTAGAGATCAACCGGGGCTAGCGGGAGCAGGTGAGCAGTTCTTC. Its protein is CSARDQPGLAGAGEQFF.

This clonotype was picked up many times. The chain recombines TRBV2 with TRBJ2-5; 10 positions match TRBD2. Trimming removed 11 bases from V and 5 bases from J; junction bases left unmatched: 8. Germline CDR1 and CDR2: SNHLY and FYNNEI. The CDR3 is 13 residues long. The CDR3 DNA sequence: TGTGCCGGCGAGCGGGAGGGCCACGAGACCCAGTACTTC. Translating it yields CAGEREGHETQYF.

This clonotype was picked up many times. The rearrangement joins TRBV28 to TRBJ2-2; TRBD2 agrees at 9 bases. From germline, CDR1 is MDHEN and CDR2 SYDVKM. The trim removed 7 bases at V and 0 bases at J, leaving 18 bases unmatched. This CDR3 contains 20 residues. CDR3 residues: CASNRPPGGGVGANTGELFF. CDR3 DNA sequence: TGTGCCAGCAATAGACCTCCCGGCGGGGGGGTAGGGGCGAACACCGGGGAGCTGTTTTTT.

The chain recombines TRBV5-1 with TRBJ2-1; 10 bases agree with TRBD2. V lost 0 bases to trimming and J lost 7 bases; unmatched junction nucleotides: 4. The germline V gene encodes CDR1 SGHRS and CDR2 YFSETQ. This CDR3 spans 15 amino acids. CDR3: CASSLGAGGANEQFF. CDR3 coding DNA: TGCGCCAGCAGCTTGGGAGCGGGAGGGGCGAATGAGCAGTTCTTC.

This clonotype showed up just a few times. The rearrangement joins TRBV5-1 to TRBJ1-2; 7 bases match TRBD1. The length of the CDR3 is 13 residues. Trimming took 3 bases from V and 5 from J; bases not matched to a gene: 4. Germline CDR1 and CDR2: SGHRS and YFSETQ. This CDR3 reads CASSSGQPYGYTF. The CDR3 nucleotides are TGCGCCAGCAGCTCGGGACAGCCATATGGCTACACCTTC.

Regarding this clonotype: A read error is possible here, since a much larger clone lies one base away. V is TRBV27 and J is TRBJ2-5; TRBD2 is a possible D gene (6 bases). Germline loops: CDR1 MNHEY, CDR2 SMNVEV (reference sequence). Trimming took 3 bases from V and 4 from J, leaving 18 bases between them. The CDR3 totals 16 residues. Here the CDR3 reads CASSFGGGRRGETQYF. The CDR3 region has the DNA TGTGCCAGCAGTTTTGGTGGAGGGCGGAGAGGAGAGACCCAGTACTTC.

This clonotype has at least ten counts. V gene TRBV29-1 combines with J gene TRBJ2-3; no reliable D call. Trimming removed 2 bases from V and 3 bases from J, with 3 bases in between. CDR1 and CDR2 from the germline V gene are SQVTM and ANQGSEA. This CDR3 contains 11 residues. The CDR3 DNA follows: TGCAGCGTTGAAAATACAGATACGCAGTATTTT. Protein product: CSVENTDTQYF.

V gene TRBV20-1 combines with J gene TRBJ2-5, with 16 bases matching TRBD2. V gave up 1 base and J gave up 4 bases; unmatched junction bases: 12. The CDR3 length is 19 residues. Germline V gene lookup returns CDR1 DFQATT and CDR2 SNEGSKA (reference sequence). CDR3 region: CSARATPGLAGGPGETQYF. The CDR3 bases are TGCAGTGCTAGAGCGACTCCGGGACTAGCGGGAGGGCCGGGAGAGACCCAGTACTTC.

This clonotype was seen ten or more times. V gene TRBV12-3 or TRBV12-4 combines with J gene TRBJ2-3; maybe TRBD2 (6 bases). The CDR3 covers 14 residues. The V end was cut by 2 bases, the J end by 4 bases, with 10 bases between. CDR3: CASSLWEAADTQYF. CDR3 in DNA: TGTGCCAGCAGTTTATGGGAGGCCGCAGATACGCAGTATTTT.

V gene TRBV12-3 or TRBV12-4 combines with J gene TRBJ2-5; the match to TRBD2 covers 8 bases. The CDR3 consists of 15 residues. Germline trimming cut 5 bases from V and 5 bases from J; bases unmatched to any gene: 10. As DNA, the CDR3 is TGTGCCAGCAGTAAGACTAGCGAGAGGGCGGAGACCCAGTACTTC. Translated, it gives CASSKTSERAETQYF.

This chain uses TRBV7-3 with TRBJ2-1; perhaps TRBD2 as D (6 bases). The CDR3 runs to 15 residues. V was shortened by 6 bases and J by 0 bases, with 12 bases between the two germline ends. In germline, CDR1 is SGHTA, CDR2 FQGTGA. The CDR3 bases are TGTGCCAGCAGTCCGGGACTTCTCTCCTACAATGAGCAGTTCTTC. This sequence encodes CASSPGLLSYNEQFF.

J is TRBJ2-2 and V is TRBV27, with TRBD1 identical over 7 bases. CDR1 MNHEY and CDR2 SMNVEV come from the germline V gene (reference sequence). The CDR3 has 13 residues. The V segment lost 10 bases and the J segment 5 bases; nucleotides outside the gene matches: 7. CDR3 in amino acids: CATRQGTTGELFF. In DNA form, the CDR3 reads TGTGCCACTCGACAGGGTACGACCGGGGAGCTGTTTTTT.

This clonotype was detected ten times or more. This chain joins TRBV7-2 and TRBJ1-6; 8 bases are a match to TRBD1. Per germline, CDR1 SGHTA and CDR2 FQGNSA. With 1 base clipped from V and 9 bases from J, the junction kept 2 bases outside the gene matches. The CDR3 has 14 residues. CDR3 amino acids: CASSLGTGFSPLHF. In DNA form, the CDR3 reads TGTGCCAGCAGCTTAGGGACAGGGTTTTCACCCCTCCACTTT.

V gene TRBV18 combines with J gene TRBJ1-3, with 7 bases that match TRBD1. Germline V lookup: CDR1 KGHSH, CDR2 LQKENI. Germline trimming cut 3 bases from V and 0 bases from J; bases unmatched to any gene: 11. The CDR3 is 18 residues long. The CDR3 spells CASSPIGTVGGSGNTIYF. Written as DNA, the CDR3 is TGTGCCAGCTCACCGATAGGGACAGTCGGTGGCTCTGGAAACACCATATATTTT.

This clonotype was recorded many times. This chain joins TRBV18 and TRBJ1-5, with TRBD1 matching 8 bases. V was pared by 3 bases and J by 4 bases, with 8 bases of the junction left unmatched. Germline CDR1 reads KGHSH; CDR2 reads LQKENI. The CDR3 has 16 amino acids. The CDR3 reads CASSPRGDRQNQPQHF. CDR3 DNA sequence: TGTGCCAGCTCACCTCGAGGGGACAGGCAGAATCAGCCCCAGCATTTT.

This clonotype was recorded many times. The genes are TRBV29-1 and TRBJ2-1; D tentatively fits TRBD1 or TRBD2 (5 bases each). The length of the CDR3 is 14 residues. CDR1 and CDR2 (germline): SQVTM, ANQGSEA. Trimming stripped 7 bases from V and 4 bases from J, with 17 bases between. The CDR3, as DNA: TGCAGCGCCCGTAGGGGAGAAGGGTACAATGAGCAGTTCTTC. Translation gives CSARRGEGYNEQFF.

This clonotype was recorded many times. The chain combines TRBV5-1 with TRBJ1-4, with D hard to call. V was cut by 4 bases and J by 3 bases, with 10 bases left in between. Per the germline V gene, CDR1 is SGHRS and CDR2 is YFSETQ. There are 14 residues in the CDR3. CDR3 region: CASSGRESNEKLFF. As DNA, the CDR3 is TGCGCCAGCAGCGGCCGGGAATCTAATGAAAAACTGTTTTTT.

This clonotype was counted many times. The chain links TRBV2 to TRBJ1-5; no definite D call. Germline CDR1 reads SNHLY; CDR2 reads FYNNEI. The V gene lost 7 bases and the J gene lost 2 bases, with 15 bases spanning the gap. This CDR3 comprises 15 residues. Here the CDR3 reads CASTDMSRGNQPQHF. The CDR3 DNA follows: TGTGCCAGCACTGATATGAGTCGGGGCAATCAGCCCCAGCATTTT.

This chain uses TRBV5-1 with TRBJ1-2; D is uncertain. Trimming pared 0 bases from V and 4 bases from J, leaving 7 bases between. Germline V gene data show CDR1 as SGHRS and CDR2 as YFSETQ. The CDR3 loop spans 13 amino acids. The CDR3 is CASSLGLVYGYTF. CDR3 bases: TGCGCCAGCAGCTTGGGGCTAGTCTATGGCTACACCTTC. Full variable domain (remainder filled in from reference TRBV5-1 and TRBJ1-2): KAGVTQTPRYLIKTRGQQVTLSCSPISGHRSVSWYQQTPGQGLQFLFEYFSETQRNKGNFPGRFSGRQFSNSRSEMNVSTLELGDSALYLCASSLGLVYGYTFGSGTRLTVV.

This clonotype appeared many times. The chain combines TRBV19 with TRBJ1-1; TRBD1 matches at 9 bases. CDR3 size: 16 residues. The germline V gene encodes CDR1 LNHDA and CDR2 SQIVND (reference sequence). V trimming: 4 bases; J trimming: 4 bases; junction bases outside the gene matches: 10. Written as DNA, the CDR3 is TGTGCCAGTAGTAGAGCCGGGACAGGGATAGGCACTGAAGCTTTCTTT. Translating it yields CASSRAGTGIGTEAFF.

The genes are TRBV5-1 and TRBJ2-3; D is uncertain. This CDR3 is built from 16 residues. The germline CDR1 and CDR2 sequences are SGHRS and YFSETQ. Trimming took off 0 bases at V and 3 bases at J, with 14 bases between the two ends. This chain's CDR3 is CASSLEAPPRTDTQYF. The CDR3 DNA follows: TGCGCCAGCAGCTTGGAGGCCCCGCCACGGACAGATACGCAGTATTTT. Full variable domain (outside the CDR3, taken from reference TRBV5-1 and TRBJ2-3): KAGVTQTPRYLIKTRGQQVTLSCSPISGHRSVSWYQQTPGQGLQFLFEYFSETQRNKGNFPGRFSGRQFSNSRSEMNVSTLELGDSALYLCASSLEAPPRTDTQYFGPGTRLTVL.

At least ten counts were recorded for this clonotype. The chain is built from TRBV11-3 and TRBJ2-3, with no clear D. The CDR3 consists of 14 residues. Germline loops: CDR1 SGHNT, CDR2 YENEEA. Between the trimmed V and J ends, which lost 0 bases and 4 bases, there was a span of 8 bases. This chain's CDR3 is CASSLDHKADTQYF. The DNA of the CDR3 is TGTGCCAGCAGCTTAGACCATAAGGCAGATACGCAGTATTTT.